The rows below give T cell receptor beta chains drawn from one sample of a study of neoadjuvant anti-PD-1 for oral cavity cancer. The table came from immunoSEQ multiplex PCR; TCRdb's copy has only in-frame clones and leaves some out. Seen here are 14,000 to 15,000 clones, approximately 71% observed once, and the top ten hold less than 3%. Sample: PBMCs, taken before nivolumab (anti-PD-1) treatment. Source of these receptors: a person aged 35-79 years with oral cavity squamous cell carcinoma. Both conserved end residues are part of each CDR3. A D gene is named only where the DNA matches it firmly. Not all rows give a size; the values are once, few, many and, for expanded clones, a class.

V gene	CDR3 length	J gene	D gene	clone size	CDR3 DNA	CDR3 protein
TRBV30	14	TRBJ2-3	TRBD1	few	TGTGCCTGGAGTAGGACAGGAGTCGCAGATACGCAGTATTTT	CAWSRTGVADTQYF
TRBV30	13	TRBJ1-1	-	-	TGTGCCTGGAGTAGACAGGCGGGAACTGAAGCTTTCTTT	CAWSRQAGTEAFF
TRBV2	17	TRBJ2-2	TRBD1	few	TGTGCCAGCCTTCGCGACAGGGGTTGGGCTGACACCGGGGAGCTGTTTTTT	CASLRDRGWADTGELFF
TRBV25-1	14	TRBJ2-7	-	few	TGTGCCAGCAGTGATGCTACGGTGACCTACGAGCAGTACTTC	CASSDATVTYEQYF
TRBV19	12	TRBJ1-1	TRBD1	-	TGTGCCACCCGGACAGGGACGTTAGAAGCTTTCTTT	CATRTGTLEAFF
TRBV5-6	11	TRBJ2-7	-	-	TGTGCCAGCAGCTTCGAGAGCGAGCAGTACTTC	CASSFESEQYF
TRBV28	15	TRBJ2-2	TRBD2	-	TGTGCCAGCAGTTCTAGCGGGAGCGGCACCGGGGAGCTGTTTTTT	CASSSSGSGTGELFF
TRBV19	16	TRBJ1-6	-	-	TGTGCCAGTAATAACCCGGGGAGCTCCTATAATTCACCCCTCCACTTT	CASNNPGSSYNSPLHF
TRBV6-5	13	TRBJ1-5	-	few	TGTGCCAGCAGTCACGACAGGAATCAGCCCCAGCATTTT	CASSHDRNQPQHF
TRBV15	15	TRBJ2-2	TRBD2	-	TGTGCCACCAGAGACGGGGGGGCCGACACCGGGGAGCTGTTTTTT	CATRDGGADTGELFF
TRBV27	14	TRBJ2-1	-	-	TGTGCCACCTTCAACCTACGGGGCTGGGGTGAGCAGTTCTTC	CATFNLRGWGEQFF
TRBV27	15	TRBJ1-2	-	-	TGTGCCAGCAAGACTGATCAGGGTCTGGTGGGCGGCTACACCTTC	CASKTDQGLVGGYTF
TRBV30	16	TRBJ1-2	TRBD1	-	TGTGCCTGGAGTGCTTCGACAGGGCTAACTAACTATGGCTACACCTTC	CAWSASTGLTNYGYTF
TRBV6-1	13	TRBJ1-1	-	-	TGTGCCAGCAGTGAAAAGGAGAGGGCTGAAGCTTTCTTT	CASSEKERAEAFF
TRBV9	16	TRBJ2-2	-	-	TGTGCCAGCAGCGTAGAAGCGGGCGCGAACACCGGGGAGCTGTTTTTT	CASSVEAGANTGELFF
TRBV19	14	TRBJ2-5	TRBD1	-	TGTGCCAGTAGTGCTATGGACAGGTTGGAGACCCAGTACTTC	CASSAMDRLETQYF
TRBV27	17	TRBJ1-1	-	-	TGTGCCAGCACTCCAATTAGGGGTTGGAGGGTGAACACTGAAGCTTTCTTT	CASTPIRGWRVNTEAFF